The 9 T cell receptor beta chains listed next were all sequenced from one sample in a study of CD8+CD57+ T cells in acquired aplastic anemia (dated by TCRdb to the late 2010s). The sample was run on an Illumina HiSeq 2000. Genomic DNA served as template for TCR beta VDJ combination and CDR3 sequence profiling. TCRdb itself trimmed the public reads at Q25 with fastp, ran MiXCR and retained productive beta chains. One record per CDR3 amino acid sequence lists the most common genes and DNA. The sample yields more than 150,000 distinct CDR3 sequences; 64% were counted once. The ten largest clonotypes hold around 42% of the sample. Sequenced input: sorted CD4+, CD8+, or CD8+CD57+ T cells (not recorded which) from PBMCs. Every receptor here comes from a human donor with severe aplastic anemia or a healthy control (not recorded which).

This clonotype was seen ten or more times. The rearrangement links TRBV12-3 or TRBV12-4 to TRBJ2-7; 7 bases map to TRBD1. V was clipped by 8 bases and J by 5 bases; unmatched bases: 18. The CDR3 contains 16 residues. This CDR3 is CASALPMGRGTHEQYF. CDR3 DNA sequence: TGTGCCAGCGCCCTCCCGATGGGCAGGGGGACCCACGAGCAGTACTTC.

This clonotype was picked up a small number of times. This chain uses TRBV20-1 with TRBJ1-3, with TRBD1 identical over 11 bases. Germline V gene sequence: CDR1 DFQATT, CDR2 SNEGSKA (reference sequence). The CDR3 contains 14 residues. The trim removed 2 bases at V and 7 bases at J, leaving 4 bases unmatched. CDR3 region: CSARTGQGGNTIYF. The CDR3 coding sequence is TGCAGTGCTAGAACGGGACAGGGGGGTAACACCATATATTTT.

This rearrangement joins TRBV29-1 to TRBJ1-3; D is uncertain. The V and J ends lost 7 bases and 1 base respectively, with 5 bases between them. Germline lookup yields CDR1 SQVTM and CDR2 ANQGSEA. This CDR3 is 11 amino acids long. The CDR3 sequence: CSGKSGNTIYF. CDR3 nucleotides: TGCAGCGGAAAGTCTGGAAACACCATATATTTT.

Here the CDR3 DNA reads TGCAGTGCTAGAGGGGACAGGGAGACGAGCGAGCAGTACTTC. Protein: CSARGDRETSEQYF. The V gene is TRBV20-1, the J gene TRBJ2-7; 9 nucleotides agree with TRBD1. The germline V gene encodes CDR1 DFQATT and CDR2 SNEGSKA (reference sequence). The CDR3 totals 14 residues. V dropped 1 base and J dropped 6; count of bases not matched to a gene: 7.

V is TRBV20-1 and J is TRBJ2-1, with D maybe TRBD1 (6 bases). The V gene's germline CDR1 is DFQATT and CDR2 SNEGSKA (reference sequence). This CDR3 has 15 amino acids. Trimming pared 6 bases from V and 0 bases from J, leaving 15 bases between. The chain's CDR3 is CSAREVRGSYNEQFF. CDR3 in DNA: TGCAGTGCAAGGGAAGTCAGGGGCTCCTACAATGAGCAGTTCTTC.

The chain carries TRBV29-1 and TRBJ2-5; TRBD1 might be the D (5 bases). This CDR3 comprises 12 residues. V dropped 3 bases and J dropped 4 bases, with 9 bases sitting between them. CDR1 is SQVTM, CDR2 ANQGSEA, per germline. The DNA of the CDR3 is TGCAGCGTTGATTTGGGGCTAGAGACCCAGTACTTC. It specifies CSVDLGLETQYF.

CDR3 amino acids: CASSQALTGELFF. The CDR3 DNA sequence: TGTGCCAGCAGCCAGGCCTTGACCGGGGAGCTGTTTTTT. V gene TRBV7-9 combines with J gene TRBJ2-2, with D uncertain. This CDR3 region has 13 residues. CDR1 SEHNR and CDR2 FQNEAQ come from the germline V gene (reference sequence). V was pared by 5 bases and J by 5 bases, with 9 bases between.

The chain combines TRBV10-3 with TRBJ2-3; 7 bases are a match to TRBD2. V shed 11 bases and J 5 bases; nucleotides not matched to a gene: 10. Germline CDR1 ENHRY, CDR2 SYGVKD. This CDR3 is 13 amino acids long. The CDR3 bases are TGTGCCGTCCGGGGGGAGGGCGAAGATACGCAGTATTTT. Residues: CAVRGEGEDTQYF.

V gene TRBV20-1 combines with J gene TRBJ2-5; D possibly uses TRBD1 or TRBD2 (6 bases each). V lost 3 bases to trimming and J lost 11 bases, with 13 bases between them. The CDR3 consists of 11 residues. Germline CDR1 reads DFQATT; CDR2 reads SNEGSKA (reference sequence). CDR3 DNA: TGCAGTGCTAGGGATGGGGGGCAGCAGTACTTC. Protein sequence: CSARDGGQQYF.